Listed below are T cell receptor beta chains from one sample, sequenced in a study of blood T cell repertoires in COVID-19. This table comes from immunoSEQ multiplex PCR, and its TCRdb copy is limited to in-frame clones, with some not included. The sample has about 78,000 clones, 80% to 85% seen once. The sequenced sample was peripheral blood. The source of these receptors is a man aged 50-60 years with acute or convalescent COVID-19. Both conserved end residues are part of each CDR3. A D gene is named only where the DNA matches it firmly. Where a row states a size, it is once, few, many or the class of an expanded clone; other rows omit it.

d_call j_call v_call cdr3_length clone_size cdr3_nt cdr3_aa
TRBD1 TRBJ2-7 TRBV4-1 14 - TGCGCCAGCAGCTTGGGGACAGGGAACTACGAGCAGTACTTC CASSLGTGNYEQYF
- TRBJ2-1 TRBV7-8 19 - TGTGCCAGCAGCTTAGGGACGCTAGCGAGAGAAAGCTCCTACAATGAGCAGTTCTTC CASSLGTLARESSYNEQFF
- TRBJ1-1 TRBV3-1/TRBV3-2 13 - TGTGCCAGCAGCCCCCGGTCGAACACTGAAGCTTTCTTT CASSPRSNTEAFF
- TRBJ2-7 TRBV30 12 once TGTGCCTGGAGTTTCCAGTCCTACGAGCAGTACTTC CAWSFQSYEQYF
- TRBJ1-2 TRBV6-5 15 - TGTGCCAGCAGCCGTCACAGGGTTCATAACTATGGCTACACCTTC CASSRHRVHNYGYTF
TRBD2 TRBJ2-7 TRBV6-5 14 - TGTGCCAGCAGTCCCCGACTAGCGGAGTACGAGCAGTACTTC CASSPRLAEYEQYF
- TRBJ2-7 TRBV11-1 12 few TGTGCCAGCAGAACGGGGATAGGCGAGCAGTACTTC CASRTGIGEQYF
- TRBJ1-2 TRBV19 14 - TGTGCCAGTAGTCCGAGACAGGACTCCTATGGCTACACCTTC CASSPRQDSYGYTF
- TRBJ1-3 TRBV11-2 14 - TGTGCCAGCAGCTTATCCATCTCTGGAAACACCATATATTTT CASSLSISGNTIYF
TRBD1 TRBJ2-1 TRBV5-1 15 - TGCGCCAGCAGCTTGTCGGGACAGGGGTTTAATGAGCAGTTCTTC CASSLSGQGFNEQFF
TRBD1 TRBJ2-1 TRBV29-1 12 - TGCAGCGTGAACAGGGGTCCCAATGAGCAGTTCTTC CSVNRGPNEQFF
- TRBJ1-2 TRBV4-3 13 - TGCGCCAGCAGCCACTATACAGGACGTGGCTACACCTTC CASSHYTGRGYTF
- TRBJ1-6 TRBV5-1 14 - TGCGCCAGCAGCTCCACAGGGTATAATTCACCCCTCCACTTT CASSSTGYNSPLHF
- TRBJ2-1 TRBV11-3 15 - TGTGCCAGCAGCTTAAGCAGGGCCTCCTACAATGAGCAGTTCTTC CASSLSRASYNEQFF
- TRBJ2-3 TRBV29-1 13 - TGCAGCGTTGATCGGCAGGCCACAGATACGCAGTATTTT CSVDRQATDTQYF
- TRBJ2-7 TRBV6-5 14 - TGTGCCAGCAGGGAGGGACTGACGGGTTACGAGCAGTACTTC CASREGLTGYEQYF
- TRBJ1-3 TRBV28 15 - TGTGCCAGCAGTTTTCGGAGGGAATCCGGAAACACCATATATTTT CASSFRRESGNTIYF
- TRBJ2-7 TRBV3-1/TRBV3-2 14 - TGTGCCAGCAGCCAAGATACTACAACTTTCGAGCAGTACTTC CASSQDTTTFEQYF
TRBD2 TRBJ2-2 TRBV5-4 14 - TGTGCCAGCAGCTTTCTAGCGGGAGCCGGGGAGCTGTTTTTT CASSFLAGAGELFF
- TRBJ2-1 TRBV28 18 - TGTGCCAGCAACCAGAGGGCAAAGGCCGTATGGGGTTACAATGAGCAGTTCTTC CASNQRAKAVWGYNEQFF
- TRBJ2-1 TRBV11-2 15 - TGTGCCAGCAGCGGACTCCCGAGCTCCTACAATGAGCAGTTCTTC CASSGLPSSYNEQFF
- TRBJ1-1 TRBV5-6 12 - TGTGCCAGCAGCTTAGACACGGTCGGAGCTTTCTTT CASSLDTVGAFF
TRBD2 TRBJ2-7 TRBV6-2/TRBV6-3 18 - TGTGCCAGCAGTTACTCGACCGGGACTAGCGGGAGTAGTTACGAGCAGTACTTC CASSYSTGTSGSSYEQYF
- TRBJ2-3 TRBV7-3 13 - TGTGCCAGCAGCCCTCCCGGGACAGATACGCAGTATTTT CASSPPGTDTQYF
TRBD2 TRBJ2-7 TRBV7-6 18 - TGTGCCAGCAGCGCAACCGGGACTAGCGGGAGGGACTCCTACGAGCAGTACTTC CASSATGTSGRDSYEQYF
- TRBJ2-5 TRBV27 13 - TGTGCCAGCCAGCCCGGGGGCCAAGAGACCCAGTACTTC CASQPGGQETQYF
TRBD1 TRBJ1-5 TRBV28 14 - TGTGCCATCAGACAGGGTATTAGCAATCAGCCCCAGCATTTT CAIRQGISNQPQHF
- TRBJ1-1 TRBV4-2 16 - TGTGCCAGCAGCCAAGTCGGTGGGGGGATGAACACTGAAGCTTTCTTT CASSQVGGGMNTEAFF
- TRBJ1-2 TRBV30 13 - TGTGCCTGGTTACTTGGGGGCGGCTATGGCTACACCTTC CAWLLGGGYGYTF
- TRBJ2-2 TRBV3-1/TRBV3-2 15 once TGTGCCAGCAGCCAAGGAGGAGGGGGCTGGGCGGAGCTGTTTTTT CASSQGGGGWAELFF
- TRBJ2-7 TRBV6-6 16 few TGTGCCAGCAGACCCCCGCCGAGGGAGGCTTTTTCCGAGCAGTACTTC CASRPPPREAFSEQYF
TRBD1 TRBJ1-2 TRBV5-1 16 - TGCGCCAGCAGCTTTGGCCCTACAGGGGCCCACTATGGCTACACCTTC CASSFGPTGAHYGYTF
- TRBJ2-1 TRBV4-3 13 - TGCGCCAGCAGCCAGGAGGACTACAATGAGCAGTTCTTC CASSQEDYNEQFF
TRBD1 TRBJ1-1 TRBV3-1/TRBV3-2 14 once TGTGCCAGCAGCCATGGGACAGGGAACACTGAAGCTTTCTTT CASSHGTGNTEAFF
TRBD1 TRBJ2-7 TRBV28 12 - TGTGCCACCCGGGACAGTGCCTACGAGCAGTACTTC CATRDSAYEQYF
- TRBJ2-2 TRBV27 14 - TGTGCCAGCAGTTTAAATCCCACAACCGGGGAGCTGTTTTTT CASSLNPTTGELFF
TRBD1 TRBJ2-3 TRBV7-3 14 - TGTGCCAGCAGTGGACAGGGTGGGGCAGATACGCAGTATTTT CASSGQGGADTQYF
- TRBJ1-2 TRBV7-2 13 few TGTGCCAGCAGAAGACAGGAGGACTATGGCTACACCTTC CASRRQEDYGYTF
TRBD2 TRBJ2-7 TRBV2 13 few TGTGCCAGCAGTGCCAGCGGGAGTTACGAGCAGTACTTC CASSASGSYEQYF
TRBD2 TRBJ2-1 TRBV24-1 16 - TGTGCCACCAGTGACCAGAGACTAGCGGGAGGGAATGAGCAGTTCTTC CATSDQRLAGGNEQFF
TRBD1 TRBJ2-1 TRBV19 15 - TGTGCCAGTAGGAGCCAGACAGGGGGGGGGAATGAGCAGTTCTTC CASRSQTGGGNEQFF
TRBD1 TRBJ1-1 TRBV10-3 14 - TGTGCCATCAGCGCAGGGGGCGCGAGCACTGAAGCTTTCTTT CAISAGGASTEAFF
- TRBJ1-5 TRBV12-5 18 once TGTGCTAGTGGTTTTCCCCCCGGGGGGGGCATTGACAATCAGCCCCAGCATTTT CASGFPPGGGIDNQPQHF
TRBD1 TRBJ2-1 TRBV27 18 - TGTGCCAGCAGTTCCTACATTTCGGGACAGGGGACGGGGAATGAGCAGTTCTTC CASSSYISGQGTGNEQFF
- TRBJ2-1 TRBV9 20 - TGTGCCAGCAGCGTAGCCCCTCCATCTGGGGGCATCAAATCCTACAATGAGCAGTTCTTC CASSVAPPSGGIKSYNEQFF
TRBD1 TRBJ1-1 TRBV11-2 14 - TGTGCCAGCAGCCAACAGGGGGGGAACACTGAAGCTTTCTTT CASSQQGGNTEAFF
- TRBJ2-7 TRBV6-2/TRBV6-3 12 once TGTGCCAGCAGTTACCGCGGGGACGAGCAGTACTTC CASSYRGDEQYF